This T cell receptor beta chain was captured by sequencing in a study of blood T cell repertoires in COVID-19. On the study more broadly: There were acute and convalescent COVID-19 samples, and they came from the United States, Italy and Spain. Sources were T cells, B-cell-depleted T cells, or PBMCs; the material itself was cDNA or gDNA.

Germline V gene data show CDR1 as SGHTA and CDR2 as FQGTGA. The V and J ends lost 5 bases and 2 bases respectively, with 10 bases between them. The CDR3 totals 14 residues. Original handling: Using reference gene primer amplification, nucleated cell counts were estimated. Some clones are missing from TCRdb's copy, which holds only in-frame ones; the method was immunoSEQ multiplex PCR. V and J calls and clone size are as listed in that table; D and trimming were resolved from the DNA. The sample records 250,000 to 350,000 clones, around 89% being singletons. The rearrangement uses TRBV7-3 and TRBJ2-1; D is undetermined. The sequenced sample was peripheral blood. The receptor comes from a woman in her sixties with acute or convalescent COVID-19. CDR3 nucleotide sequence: TGTGCCAGCAGCCCCCAGATAACCTACAATGAGCAGTTCTTC. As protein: CASSPQITYNEQFF.